The sequence of this T cell receptor beta chain was determined in a study of tumor and adjacent non-tumor tissue in lung cancer (dated by TCRdb to the late 2010s). Regarding the research as a whole: Of the cohort, over 9 patients had adenocarcinoma, 2 had squamous cell carcinoma and 1 had small cell lung cancer. Ages among the roughly 15 patients ranged from about 31 to 80 years, there were some 10 men and 5 women, and disease was at TNM stage I to III. Sequencing generated a total of 130,000,000 or so productive TCRbeta reads, averaging about 4 million reads per sample. The study compared bulk TCRbeta repertoires from lung tumor tissue and matched distant non-tumor lung tissue of roughly 15 lung cancer patients. TCRbeta CDR3 sequencing was performed on 30 to 35 paired specimens, with one tumor sample and one normal lung sample collected per patient.

CDR1 DFQATT and CDR2 SNEGSKA were looked up in the germline V gene (reference sequence). There are 13 amino acids in the CDR3, from cysteine to phenylalanine inclusive. Only CDR3 DNA is held: 39 bases, read in frame from base 1. V is reduced by 6 bases and J by 4 bases, leaving a spacing of 15 bases between them. Study-wide findings and limitations: In normal lung, the top 100 clones accounted for a significantly larger cumulative share of the repertoire than in tumor tissue. The cohort had only 15 or so patients, and the authors noted that larger samples and more detailed clinical data are needed. Significantly higher TCR diversity was found in younger patients, and higher tumor TCR diversity was associated with shorter overall and disease-free survival. Because peripheral blood was not sequenced, the blood TCRbeta repertoires of the lung cancer patients in the study went unexamined. Tumor tissue showed significantly higher TCR diversity (inverse Simpson) than normal lung tissue, at roughly 390 vs 170 (P = 0.0075, Mann-Whitney U test). Neither the sequencing platform nor unique molecular identifiers are named or mentioned anywhere in the methods.

The library came from multiplex PCR. These reads were obtained on an Illumina HiSeq 2500. TCRbeta libraries were constructed through three rounds of nested PCR with primers (Table S4) according to protocols adapted from ARM-PCR. Before sequencing, PCR products of 200-500 bp were excised from the gel and purified with the QIAquick gel extraction kit. The original methods were these. Reads were cleaned using Trimmomatic, were merged into complete CDR3 sequences using FLASH, and were assigned to V(D)J germline segments using MiTCR. Clonal diversity was calculated as the inverse Simpson's index using VDJtools. A read counted as productive if the sequence was in-frame and lacked a premature stop codon. In TCRdb, the public reads were trimmed at Q25 with fastp and aligned with MiXCR, with productive beta chains retained. For every CDR3 protein sequence, its rows merge into one entry that carries the most common genes and DNA. V and J calls and clone size were set by TCRdb, not the authors. The sample table holds over 80,000 distinct CDR3 sequences, of which 76% were seen once. The ten largest make up roughly 22% of the sample.

RNA was extracted from bulk unsorted tissue and checked for quality with a NanoDrop ND-1000 and an Agilent 2100. For the normal lung samples, distant non-tumor tissue was collected more than 3 cm away from the tumor edge. Newly diagnosed lung cancer patients without prior chemotherapy who had been admitted for thoracic surgery in China between August and November 2014 were enrolled as donors. Anyone who had undergone radiotherapy or chemotherapy before, or who had another cancer at the same time, was left out of the study. Surgical tissue pieces of about 1-2.3 cm3 were preserved in RNAlater solution and were kept at -80 degrees C until use. In the case of this clonotype: Its recognized antigen is unknown. Given a much more abundant clone one base away, this may be a read error.

Input material: distant non-tumor lung tissue. The source is a woman aged 45-59 years with non-small cell lung cancer. The sequence links TRBV20-1 to TRBJ1-2, with the D gene call left open. The CDR3 protein: CSAERRGRYGYTF. The DNA sequence is given as TGCAGTGCCGAAAGGAGAGGACGCTATGGCTACACCTTC.